This T cell receptor beta chain was recovered during a study of blood T cells in healthy people across ages. The trim removed 4 bases at V and 0 bases at J, leaving 5 bases unmatched. This CDR3 is built from 16 residues. The germline V gene encodes CDR1 ENHRY and CDR2 SYGVKD. Study conclusions and caveats: When set beside aged donors, long-lived donors presented more naive CD4+ cells and higher diversity.

A J-beta primer mix and a sample-barcoded 5' primer were used in a second PCR of about 7 to 11 cycles. A single record per CDR3 protein comes from TCRdb applying MiXCR to the 5' RACE reads. The table lists approximately 730,000 distinct CDR3 sequences, around half of them singletons. This clonotype was counted between two and nine times. Antigen: not known. This chain joins TRBV10-3 and TRBJ2-1; 8 nucleotides match TRBD2. The specimen sequenced was blood. The receptor's source is a man older than 75 in good health. This chain's CDR3 is CAISGTREDSYNEQFF. DNA of the CDR3: TGTGCCATCAGTGGGACGCGGGAGGACTCCTACAATGAGCAGTTCTTC.